Below are 25 T cell receptor beta chains sequenced from a single sample in a study of cytomegalovirus exposure and HLA in healthy donors. The PCR ran on 60 Vbeta and 13 Jbeta primers. Profiling relied on immunoSEQ multiplex PCR, and the TCRdb table lists in-frame clones only, not all of them. This table has approximately 160,000 clones, just under 80% appearing once. The sequencing input was PBMCs. The receptor source for this set is a woman between 45 and 65 years old in good health and CMV-seropositive.

The chain combines TRBV7-3 with TRBJ1-1, with D unresolved. V lost 3 bases and J 0 bases, leaving 5 bases between the germline ends. This CDR3 contains 13 residues. Germline loops: CDR1 SGHTA, CDR2 FQGTGA. The CDR3 DNA sequence: TGTGCCAGCAGCTTCGGGTTGAACACTGAAGCTTTCTTT. Encoded protein: CASSFGLNTEAFF.

The rearrangement joins TRBV27 to TRBJ2-3, with unresolved D. From germline, CDR1 is MNHEY and CDR2 SMNVEV (reference sequence). Trimming removed 7 bases from V and 2 bases from J, with 4 bases in between. The CDR3 covers 11 residues. The CDR3 DNA reads TGTGCCAGCATAGCCACAGATACGCAGTATTTT. This gives the protein CASIATDTQYF.

This clone was recorded only once. The chain couples TRBV2 to TRBJ2-1, with 7 bases identical to TRBD1. Germline V gene lookup returns CDR1 SNHLY and CDR2 FYNNEI. This CDR3 is 14 amino acids long. After removal of 3 bases from V and 2 bases from J, the junction contained 1 base not matched to a gene. As DNA, the CDR3 is TGTGCCAGCAGTGAGGACAGGACCTACAATGAGCAGTTCTTC. Translation gives CASSEDRTYNEQFF.

The chain has TRBV28 and TRBJ1-6; D is ambiguous. The CDR3 covers 15 residues. The germline V gene has CDR1 MDHEN and CDR2 SYDVKM. The V end lost 7 bases, the J end lost 1 base, and 11 bases lay between the germline ends. The DNA of the CDR3 is TGTGCCAGCAAACTTACCGGGTCCTATAATTCACCCCTCCACTTT. As protein: CASKLTGSYNSPLHF.

The V and J genes are TRBV27 and TRBJ2-3; 11 nucleotides match TRBD1. Germline CDR1 is MNHEY and CDR2 is SMNVEV (reference sequence). The CDR3 covers 15 residues. Trimming removed 2 bases from V and 6 bases from J; junction bases left unmatched: 4. This chain's CDR3 is CASSLGQGATDTQYF. Written as DNA, the CDR3 is TGTGCCAGCAGTTTAGGACAGGGGGCGACGGATACGCAGTATTTT.

The chain couples TRBV18 to TRBJ1-2; the D gene is possibly TRBD1 (6 bases). CDR1 is KGHSH, CDR2 LQKENI, per germline. With 3 bases removed from V and 8 bases from J, the gap between germline ends came to 22 bases. CDR3 length: 16 amino acids. CDR3 region: CASSPTAGTQLLGYTF. CDR3 DNA: TGTGCCAGCTCACCTACCGCCGGGACACAGCTTCTGGGCTACACCTTC.

The chain combines TRBV11-3 with TRBJ2-7, with D maybe TRBD2 (6 bases). CDR3 size: 17 residues. CDR1 is SGHNT and CDR2 is YENEEA in the germline V gene. V shed 5 bases and J shed 0 bases, with 20 bases lying between them. The CDR3 here is CASSRPTDSGTSYEQYF. As DNA, the CDR3 is TGTGCCAGCAGCCGCCCCACAGATAGCGGTACCTCCTACGAGCAGTACTTC.

The CDR3 nucleotides are TGCGCCAGCAGCTTATCTCCCGGGACTACCGGGGGTGAGCAGTTCTTC. Translation: CASSLSPGTTGGEQFF. The rearrangement joins TRBV5-1 to TRBJ2-1, with 7 bases that match TRBD2. The CDR3 has 16 residues. V shed 2 bases, J shed 9 bases, and the junction held 14 bases outside the gene matches. Germline V gene data show CDR1 as SGHRS and CDR2 as YFSETQ.

V gene TRBV19 combines with J gene TRBJ2-7, with 11 positions matching TRBD1. This CDR3 spans 14 amino acids. The trim removed 6 bases at V and 4 bases at J, leaving 5 bases unmatched. From germline, CDR1 is LNHDA and CDR2 SQIVND (reference sequence). The CDR3 sequence is CASSRTGGEYEQYF. Written as DNA, the CDR3 is TGTGCCAGTAGCAGGACAGGGGGCGAGTACGAGCAGTACTTC.

This chain links TRBV15 with TRBJ2-1; a weak D match, TRBD1 (5 bases). The CDR3 runs 15 residues. From germline, CDR1 is LNHNV and CDR2 YYDKDF (reference sequence). The V end lost 0 bases, the J end lost 1 base, and 7 bases lay between the germline ends. The CDR3 spells CATSRERGSYNEQFF. CDR3 DNA sequence: TGTGCCACCAGCAGAGAAAGGGGTTCCTACAATGAGCAGTTCTTC.

The J gene is TRBJ2-5, the V gene TRBV30, with TRBD1 identical over 8 bases. The CDR3 has 17 amino acids. Germline V lookup: CDR1 GTSNPN, CDR2 SVGIG (reference sequence). V gave up 1 base and J gave up 4 bases; unmatched junction bases: 14. The CDR3 coding sequence is TGTGCCTGGAGTGCACCCTTGACAGGGGAAGGGGTAGAGACCCAGTACTTC. Its protein is CAWSAPLTGEGVETQYF.

The V call is TRBV4-3, the J call TRBJ2-7; 9 bases match TRBD1. Per germline, CDR1 LGHNA and CDR2 YSLEER. The CDR3 runs to 15 residues. Trimming cost V 4 bases and J 3 bases; bases outside gene matches: 7. As DNA, the CDR3 is TGCGCCAGCAGCCGAGACCCGGGACAGGGCTACGAGCAGTACTTC. It encodes CASSRDPGQGYEQYF.

J is TRBJ2-5 and V is TRBV30, with a weak D call TRBD2 (6 bases). Deletions cut 5 bases from V and 2 bases from J, with 9 bases between. This CDR3 has 12 amino acids. Germline V gives CDR1 GTSNPN, CDR2 SVGIG (reference sequence). The CDR3, as DNA: TGTGCCTGGGGGGGGAGTCAAGAGACCCAGTACTTC. Amino acids: CAWGGSQETQYF.

CDR3 sequence: CASSLSGRPYEQYF. Written as DNA, the CDR3 is TGTGCCAGCAGTTTATCAGGGCGGCCCTACGAGCAGTACTTC. The V gene is TRBV28, the J gene TRBJ2-7; TRBD1 is a possible D gene (5 bases). Germline lookup yields CDR1 MDHEN and CDR2 SYDVKM. Trimming stripped 1 base from V and 2 bases from J, with 9 bases between. The CDR3 spans 14 residues.

This chain connects TRBV19 to TRBJ2-2; no clear D gene. CDR1 and CDR2 (germline): LNHDA, SQIVND (reference sequence). V gave up 4 bases and J gave up 6 bases, with 9 bases separating them. The CDR3 totals 13 residues. The CDR3 DNA is TGTGCCAGTAGTACGAGCCCCCCCGGGGAGCTGTTTTTT. Encoded protein: CASSTSPPGELFF.

V gene TRBV19 combines with J gene TRBJ2-7; no clear D gene. V lost 6 bases, J lost 5 bases, and 8 bases lay in between. Germline V CDR1 and CDR2: LNHDA, SQIVND (reference sequence). The CDR3 has 11 amino acids. For the CDR3, the DNA is TGTGCCAGTAGCGCGTACGACGAGCAGTACTTC. Translating it yields CASSAYDEQYF.

This clone was detected only a few times. The chain has TRBV19 and TRBJ1-5, with TRBD1 matching 10 bases. There are 15 residues in the CDR3. Germline CDR1 reads LNHDA; CDR2 reads SQIVND (reference sequence). The V and J ends lost 6 bases and 2 bases, in that order; junction bases with no gene match: 4. CDR3 DNA sequence: TGTGCCAGTAGCAGACAGGGGGCTGGCAATCAGCCCCAGCATTTT. This sequence encodes CASSRQGAGNQPQHF.

The chain carries TRBV30 and TRBJ1-5, with TRBD1 matching 7 bases. Trimming at V came to 6 bases and at J to 2 bases, leaving 7 bases not matched to a gene. Germline CDR1 and CDR2: GTSNPN and SVGIG (reference sequence). The CDR3 sequence is 14 residues long. The CDR3 nucleotides read TGTGCCTGTGCCGACAGGGTCGGCAATCAGCCCCAGCATTTT. This gives the protein CACADRVGNQPQHF.

This chain connects TRBV29-1 to TRBJ1-5; D unresolved. Trimming took 0 bases from V and 7 from J, leaving 10 bases between them. Germline loops: CDR1 SQVTM, CDR2 ANQGSEA. This CDR3 contains 13 residues. Here the CDR3 reads CSVEESPGQPQHF. Here the CDR3 DNA reads TGCAGCGTTGAAGAAAGTCCAGGCCAGCCCCAGCATTTT.

The rearrangement links TRBV9 to TRBJ1-1, with TRBD1 as a possible D gene (5 bases). Germline CDR1 SGDLS, CDR2 YYNGEE. Trimming removed 0 bases at V and 5 bases at J, with 8 bases between. This CDR3 has 13 amino acids. The CDR3 is CASSVARATEAFF. CDR3 coding DNA: TGTGCCAGCAGCGTAGCCAGGGCTACTGAAGCTTTCTTT.

In this sample, this clone turned up a few times. V usage is TRBV11-3 and J usage is TRBJ2-2; D perhaps matches TRBD1 (5 bases). Looked up from germline, CDR1 is SGHNT and CDR2 is YENEEA. The CDR3 is 17 residues long. The V and J ends lost 0 bases and 4 bases respectively, with 15 bases between them. The CDR3 region has the DNA TGTGCCAGCAGCTTAGATGGGGCTAAAGTTATCACCGGGGAGCTGTTTTTT. Amino acids: CASSLDGAKVITGELFF.

The CDR3 spells CASSAGQGAEYGYTF. The CDR3 bases are TGTGCCAGCAGTGCGGGACAGGGGGCTGAATATGGCTACACCTTC. The chain carries TRBV27 and TRBJ1-2; TRBD1 matches at 12 bases. Germline V gene sequence: CDR1 MNHEY, CDR2 SMNVEV (reference sequence). The CDR3 length is 15 residues. With V trimmed by 5 bases and J by 5 bases, 6 bases remained unmatched.

The chain employs TRBV7-6 and TRBJ1-6; D unresolved. V lost 5 bases to trimming and J lost 7 bases, with 9 bases between them. CDR3 size: 13 residues. Germline V CDR1 and CDR2: SGHVS, FNYEAQ. DNA of the CDR3: TGTGCCAGCAGCCCTATGGTGAATTCACCCCTCCACTTT. As protein: CASSPMVNSPLHF.

The J gene is TRBJ2-7, the V gene TRBV28; the match to TRBD2 covers 7 bases. The CDR3 spans 15 residues. Per germline, CDR1 MDHEN and CDR2 SYDVKM. V gave up 5 bases and J gave up 9 bases; unmatched junction bases: 16. CDR3 sequence: CASSNSGGPQERQYF. DNA for the CDR3: TGTGCCAGCAGTAACTCGGGAGGCCCTCAAGAAAGGCAGTACTTC.

The rearrangement uses TRBV6-1 and TRBJ1-2; 10 bases map to TRBD1. Germline values: CDR1 MNHNS, CDR2 SASEGT. The V segment lost 6 bases and the J segment 8 bases; nucleotides outside the gene matches: 6. CDR3 length equals 13 residues. The DNA of the CDR3 is TGTGCCAGCAGGGCCGGGACAGGGGTAGGCTACACCTTC. As protein: CASRAGTGVGYTF.